This T cell receptor (beta chain) was retrieved from a study of blood T cells in healthy people across ages. Healthy individuals of Caucasian origin from Russia, aged about 6 to 95, served as donors. Looked up from germline, CDR1 is MNHEY and CDR2 is SVGEGT. Trimming left V 4 bases short and J 0 bases short, with 10 bases between. The CDR3 totals 15 residues. In the case of this clonotype: The antigen is not known.

Study-wide results and limits: PBMCs left unsorted prevented a conclusive naive versus antigen-experienced comparison.

Combining a sample-barcoded 5' primer with a J-beta primer mix, a second PCR ran for roughly 7 to 12 cycles. Each cDNA molecule was tagged by a template-switch adaptor that had 12 random nucleotides. Sequencing of every sample gave 2.5 million or more CDR3-containing paired-end reads. TCRdb called the 5' RACE reads again in MiXCR, with one record for every CDR3 protein. In the table there are fewer than 2,000,000 distinct CDR3 sequences, 30% to 40% of which are singletons. The receptor was derived from a woman aged 30 to 39 in good health. This rearrangement joins TRBV6-2 or TRBV6-3 to TRBJ2-4; no clear D gene. Sequencing used blood. The CDR3 sequence: CASSSEKLAKNIQYF. The CDR3 coding sequence is TGTGCCAGCAGTTCTGAAAAACTAGCCAAAAACATTCAGTACTTC.